The entry below describes one T cell receptor (beta chain). This sample stems from a study of blood T cell repertoires in COVID-19. TCRdb's copy holds only in-frame clones and misses some; the assay was immunoSEQ multiplex PCR. This table has 300,000 to 400,000 clones, around 82% appearing once. The CDR3 is made up of 15 amino acids. In germline, CDR1 is SEHNR, CDR2 FQNEAQ (reference sequence). Trimming took 4 bases from V and 2 from J, leaving 13 bases between them. This receptor was taken from a man in his thirties or forties with active or convalescent COVID-19. Sequenced sample: peripheral blood. V and J are TRBV7-9 and TRBJ2-3; TRBD1 might be the D (6 bases). The CDR3 region is CASSSRDIDTDTQYF. CDR3 coding DNA: TGTGCCAGCAGCTCCCGGGACATCGACACAGATACGCAGTATTTT.